This TCR beta chain came from a study of T cell repertoires in cytomegalovirus infection. As for the study in general: Alongside well-studied HLA-B-restricted CMV epitopes, recently identified HLA-C-restricted CMV epitopes were also used. Public TCR beta signatures provided an indication of both CMV infection and a matching HLA type.

One entry per CDR3 protein results from TCRdb running MiXCR on the reads. The sample lists 550,000 to 700,000 distinct CDR3 sequences, over 35% occurring once. As for this clonotype: Its antigen is not known.

V was trimmed by 2 bases and J by 6 bases, leaving 18 bases between them. CDR3 length: 16 amino acids. Germline-derived CDR1 and CDR2 are MGHRA and YSYEKL. The source of this sequence is a human donor in good health (CMV status not recorded). Some clones in this sample may be carry-over from other donors' samples. The source material was cultured PBMCs, sampled from culture after CMV antigen stimulation. The chain has TRBV4-1 and TRBJ2-3; perhaps TRBD1 as D (6 bases). This CDR3 reads CASSQSRGQGPDTQYF. CDR3 sequence (DNA): TGCGCCAGCAGCCAATCCAGGGGCCAAGGCCCGGATACGCAGTATTTT.